This T cell receptor beta chain derives from a study of blood T cells in healthy people across ages. This clonotype was seen a few times. V lost 5 bases, J lost 6 bases, and 6 bases stayed unmatched. Germline lookup yields CDR1 DFQATT and CDR2 SNEGSKA (reference sequence). The CDR3 sequence is 14 residues long. Alongside a J-beta primer mix, a sample-barcoded 5' primer served in a second PCR lasting roughly 7 to 11 cycles. One entry per CDR3 protein, called by TCRdb with MiXCR from the 5' RACE reads. The sample records roughly 570,000 distinct CDR3 sequences, 25% to 30% being singletons. The TCR originated in a woman aged 70-85 years in good health. The sequenced material came from blood. The rearrangement joins TRBV20-1 to TRBJ1-6; TRBD1 matches at 8 bases. CDR3 sequence (DNA): TGCAGTGCTTCGGACAGGGCGATTAATTCACCCCTCCACTTT. It codes for CSASDRAINSPLHF.